Following are 14 T cell receptor beta chains from one sample sequenced in a study of cytomegalovirus exposure and HLA in healthy donors. The PCR was carried out with 60 Vbeta primers and 13 Jbeta primers. Assay used: immunoSEQ multiplex PCR; TCRdb lists only in-frame clones, some missing. The repertoire holds about 160,000 clones, with approximately 80% as singletons. Input material: PBMCs. Receptors were obtained from a boy under 10 years old in good health and CMV-seronegative.

The chain employs TRBV6-4 and TRBJ1-2; 8 bases line up with TRBD1. With V trimmed by 7 bases and J by 0 bases, 10 bases remained unmatched. Germline CDR1 and CDR2: MRHNA and SNTAGT. This CDR3 has 16 amino acids. The CDR3 nucleotides read TGTGCCAGCACCAACGGACAGGGCTCGTCTAACTATGGCTACACCTTC. Its translation: CASTNGQGSSNYGYTF.

This clone was observed a single time. This chain connects TRBV7-2 to TRBJ1-4, with 12 bases identical to TRBD1. CDR1 and CDR2 from the germline V gene are SGHTA and FQGNSA. The CDR3 loop spans 16 amino acids. V lost 5 bases to trimming and J lost 10 bases; unmatched junction nucleotides: 11. DNA for the CDR3: TGTGCCAGCAGCCTCGTGGGGGACAGGGGGCCAGGAAAACTGTTTTTT. Protein sequence: CASSLVGDRGPGKLFF.

This chain joins TRBV6-6 and TRBJ2-6, with no clear D. Germline V gene data show CDR1 as MNHNY and CDR2 as SVGAGI (reference sequence). V was trimmed by 2 bases and J by 0 bases, leaving 8 bases between them. The CDR3 covers 16 residues. CDR3 protein: CASSYLGGSGANVLTF. The CDR3 nucleotides are TGTGCCAGCAGTTACCTTGGCGGCTCTGGGGCCAACGTCCTGACTTTC.

The chain combines TRBV7-9 with TRBJ2-3, with TRBD2 matching 12 bases. V shed 5 bases, J shed 2 bases, and the junction held 5 bases outside the gene matches. Germline loops: CDR1 SEHNR, CDR2 FQNEAQ (reference sequence). The length of the CDR3 is 16 residues. As DNA, the CDR3 is TGTGCCAGCAGCAAGACTAGCGGGAGAGTCACAGATACGCAGTATTTT. This gives the protein CASSKTSGRVTDTQYF.

The count of this clone is one. The chain recombines TRBV11-1 with TRBJ2-3; TRBD2 matches at 15 bases. There are 16 residues in the CDR3. The V and J ends lost 7 bases and 5 bases, in that order; junction bases with no gene match: 7. Germline assignment: CDR1 SGHAT and CDR2 FQDESV (reference sequence). CDR3 in amino acids: CASNPGLAGGLDTQYF. CDR3 in DNA: TGTGCCAGCAACCCGGGACTAGCGGGAGGATTAGATACGCAGTATTTT. Full variable domain (outside the CDR3, taken from reference TRBV11-1 and TRBJ2-3): EAEVAQSPRYKITEKSQAVAFWCDPISGHATLYWYRQILGQGPELLVQFQDESVVDDSQLPKDRFSAERLKGVDSTLKIQPAELGDSAMYLCASNPGLAGGLDTQYFGPGTRLTVL.

The chain is built from TRBV4-1 and TRBJ2-6; TRBD1 agrees at 8 bases. V was pared by 4 bases and J by 2 bases, with 7 bases of the junction left unmatched. In germline, CDR1 is MGHRA, CDR2 YSYEKL. The CDR3 has 17 amino acids. CDR3 nucleotide sequence: TGCGCCAGCAGCCGGGATTCACAGGGGGCTGGGGCCAACGTCCTGACTTTC. Its protein is CASSRDSQGAGANVLTF.

V gene TRBV10-3 combines with J gene TRBJ1-6, with D maybe TRBD1 (6 bases). The germline V gene has CDR1 ENHRY and CDR2 SYGVKD. The germline V and J ends were trimmed by 2 bases and 10 bases, with 15 bases remaining between them. This CDR3 comprises 15 residues. The CDR3: CAISEVGDILSPLHF. The CDR3 DNA reads TGTGCCATCAGTGAGGTCGGGGACATTTTGTCACCCCTCCACTTT.

The chain links TRBV6-5 to TRBJ1-5; D is possibly TRBD1 (5 bases). The V gene lost 6 bases and the J gene lost 0 bases, with 12 bases spanning the gap. CDR3 size: 15 residues. Looked up from germline, CDR1 is MNHEY and CDR2 is SVGAGI. This CDR3 is CASRSGTYSNQPQHF. The CDR3 bases are TGTGCCAGCAGATCGGGGACTTATAGCAATCAGCCCCAGCATTTT.

The CDR3 nucleotides read TGTGCCAGCAGCAGCTGGGGACAGGGAACTGAAGCTTTCTTT. Translated, it gives CASSSWGQGTEAFF. V gene TRBV25-1 combines with J gene TRBJ1-1; 9 bases map to TRBD1. This CDR3 spans 14 amino acids. J gave up 5 bases and V 6 bases, and 7 bases lay outside the gene matches. In germline, CDR1 is MGHDK, CDR2 SYGVNS.

This clone was seen just once. The chain combines TRBV27 with TRBJ1-1; unclear D gene. The V and J ends lost 7 bases and 5 bases respectively, with 20 bases between them. The CDR3 loop spans 15 amino acids. CDR1 MNHEY and CDR2 SMNVEV come from the germline V gene (reference sequence). CDR3 nucleotide sequence: TGTGCCAGCAACCGCGGTCAAGCCGCACCAACTGAAGCTTTCTTT. Translated: CASNRGQAAPTEAFF.

This clone was detected only once. This chain connects TRBV2 to TRBJ1-2; 7 bases agree with TRBD1. This CDR3 has 13 amino acids. V shed 4 bases and J 5 bases; nucleotides not matched to a gene: 4. The germline V gene has CDR1 SNHLY and CDR2 FYNNEI. CDR3 nucleotides: TGTGCCAGCAGTGTAGGCAGGGGGTATGGCTACACCTTC. Amino acid sequence: CASSVGRGYGYTF.

Only one count was recorded for this clone. This rearrangement joins TRBV14 to TRBJ2-5, with D possibly being TRBD2 (5 bases). Trimming shortened V by 4 bases and J by 5 bases, and 20 bases separated the two germline ends. The germline V gene has CDR1 SGHDN and CDR2 FVKESK. The length of the CDR3 is 16 residues. CDR3 nucleotide sequence: TGTGCCAGCAGCCCCCTATTGCTAGCCGGGGTGGAGACCCAGTACTTC. This sequence encodes CASSPLLLAGVETQYF.

This chain joins TRBV5-4 and TRBJ1-2; maybe TRBD1 (5 bases). Germline loops: CDR1 SGHNT, CDR2 YYREEE (reference sequence). This CDR3 comprises 14 residues. V lost 4 bases to trimming and J lost 4 bases, with 14 bases between them. CDR3: CASSAFRVSYGYTF. CDR3 sequence (DNA): TGTGCCAGCAGCGCATTCAGGGTTTCCTATGGCTACACCTTC. The variable domain in full, with the rest retrieved from reference TRBV5-4 and TRBJ1-2, is ETGVTQSPTHLIKTRGQQVTLRCSSQSGHNTVSWYQQALGQGPQFIFQYYREEENGRGNFPPRFSGLQFPNYSSELNVNALELDDSALYLCASSAFRVSYGYTFGSGTRLTVV.

CDR3 in amino acids: CASSQSVRNTEAFF. For the CDR3, the DNA is TGTGCCAGCAGCCAAAGCGTCCGGAACACTGAAGCTTTCTTT. The chain couples TRBV14 to TRBJ1-1; unclear D gene. Germline CDR1 SGHDN, CDR2 FVKESK. The CDR3 sequence is 14 residues long. Trimming removed 2 bases from V and 1 base from J, with 8 bases in between. Filled out from reference TRBV14 and TRBJ1-1, the complete variable domain reads EAGVTQFPSHSVIEKGQTVTLRCDPISGHDNLYWYRRVMGKEIKFLLHFVKESKQDESGMPNNRFLAERTGGTYSTLKVQPAELEDSGVYFCASSQSVRNTEAFFGQGTRLTVV.